This T cell receptor (beta chain) stems from a study of T cells after yellow fever vaccination (dated by TCRdb to between 2018 and 2020). Turning to the overall study: Libraries from fractions with low cell numbers were prepared with the SMART-Seq v4 Ultra Low Input RNA kit. To follow T-cell clones before and after both primary and booster YFV17D yellow fever vaccination, bulk TCR alpha and beta repertoires underwent longitudinal sequencing. Two healthy male donors, one aged 18 to 30 and one aged 30 to 40 years, made up the cohort. Blood samples were taken at several timepoints before and after primary and secondary immunization, and bulk PBMC replicates and cell subsets were isolated. Results and caveats for the whole study, not just this receptor: Most clones expanded after primary vaccination were re-detected after the booster (around 96% of CD4 and approximately 88% of CD8), suggesting broad memory maintenance. A small share of clonotypes was detected in both CD4 and CD8 compartments, with the overlap likely arising from convergent recombination. The secondary T-cell response was found to be weaker but faster than the primary response, with a peak reached on day 5 rather than on day 15. Only two donors were included in the study, so the extent to which the findings can be generalized is limited. Because abundant contaminating clonotypes from the bulk population could be contained in FACS-sorted repertoires, computational filtering was required.

CDR1 is given as SGHRS and CDR2 as YFSETQ, both from the germline V gene. From the cysteine through the phenylalanine, the CDR3 covers 16 amino acids. Kept here is only the CDR3 DNA, which spans 48 bases and is read in frame from base 1. The germline V end is reduced by 1 base and the J end by 2 bases; junction bases left unmatched: 6. This clonotype was found a few times. Its antigen remains undetermined. It has no much larger one-base neighbor in the sample; base qualities were not kept. The meaning of the sample's treatment or condition label: live attenuated yellow fever vaccine strain. At each blood-draw timepoint, two biological replicates of bulk PBMCs were obtained. PBMCs were isolated from peripheral blood using a standard Ficoll-Paque protocol. TriZol was used to extract RNA from bulk PBMCs, CD4 and CD8 fractions, and dextramer-positive and dextramer-negative fractions. TCR cDNA was synthesized by 5'RACE template switching, through which a universal primer site and unique molecular identifiers were introduced. Priming for cDNA synthesis came from both the TCR alpha and TCR beta constant segments. Library amplification used two PCR steps, and the second PCR step added sample barcodes and sequencing adapters. Libraries were sequenced on Illumina HiSeq 2500 (2x100 bp) or NovaSeq (2x150 bp). As for the original processing: Reads were demultiplexed and collapsed into UMI consensus sequences with MIGEC, and V(D)J alignment was performed with MiXCR. Using edgeR on replicate PBMC samples, clonotypes were called vaccine-responding if FDR was below 0.01 and the log2 fold change was above 5 up to day 15. CD4 or CD8 identity was assigned to each bulk clonotype according to whether the clonotype was present at higher abundance in the sequenced CD4 repertoire or the sequenced CD8 repertoire. TCRdb reworked the public reads: Q25 trimming with fastp, MiXCR clone assembly, productive beta chains retained. Rows matching on CDR3 protein sequence are summarized as one entry with the most common DNA and genes. None of the V and J calls come from the authors' own analysis; TCRdb made them. Recorded for this sample are 610,000 or so distinct CDR3 sequences; 10% to 15% of them occurred a single time. The ten largest account for 15% of the sample.

The source of this sequence is a man aged 25-45 years who received the YFV17D yellow fever vaccine. The sample here was PBMCs, taken on the day of the yellow fever booster vaccination. This sequence uses TRBV5-1 and TRBJ2-3; 8 bases in between match TRBD2. DNA sequence: TGCGCCAGCAGCTTGAGGAGCGGGAGTATCACAGATACGCAGTATTTT. It encodes CASSLRSGSITDTQYF.